A selection of T cell receptor beta chains follows, all from one sample in a study of cytomegalovirus exposure and HLA in healthy donors. Profiled with immunoSEQ multiplex PCR; TCRdb holds only in-frame clones, not every one. Here the sample spans about 110,000 clones, 65% to 80% being singletons. The sequenced sample consisted of PBMCs. The source is a woman aged 60 to 75 in good health and CMV-seropositive. The CDR3 runs from the conserved cysteine through the conserved F or W. D genes are given only for firm matches. Expanded clones are given a class, and other clones once, few, many or no size at all.

v_call	clone_size	cdr3_length	j_call	d_call	cdr3_aa	cdr3_nt
TRBV5-1	few	16	TRBJ1-1	-	CASSNRAAPLNTEAFF	TGCGCCAGCAGTAACAGGGCGGCCCCTTTGAACACTGAAGCTTTCTTT
TRBV5-1	-	15	TRBJ2-1	TRBD2	CASSPGGLVSGEQFF	TGCGCCAGCAGCCCTGGGGGACTAGTTAGCGGTGAGCAGTTCTTC
TRBV5-1	-	16	TRBJ2-1	-	CASSLGRGAVNNEQFF	TGCGCCAGCAGCTTGGGACGCGGGGCCGTAAACAATGAGCAGTTCTTC
TRBV6-5	-	13	TRBJ2-7	-	CASKSGAHYEQYF	TGTGCCAGCAAGTCAGGGGCTCACTACGAGCAGTACTTC
TRBV29-1	-	11	TRBJ1-2	-	CSGQENYGYTF	TGCAGCGGACAGGAAAACTATGGCTACACCTTC
TRBV30	-	17	TRBJ2-7	TRBD2	CAWSTPTSGRGAYEQYF	TGTGCCTGGAGTACCCCTACTAGCGGGAGGGGAGCCTACGAGCAGTACTTC
TRBV28	-	16	TRBJ2-5	TRBD2	CASSLPSGGPQETQYF	TGTGCCAGCAGTTTACCTAGCGGAGGTCCTCAAGAGACCCAGTACTTC
TRBV25-1	once	14	TRBJ2-7	TRBD1	CASSAGQGAYEQYF	TGTGCCAGCAGTGCGGGACAGGGGGCTTACGAGCAGTACTTC
TRBV9	-	16	TRBJ1-1	TRBD1	CASSVGGQGGWTEAFF	TGTGCCAGCAGCGTAGGGGGACAGGGAGGATGGACTGAAGCTTTCTTT
TRBV29-1	-	13	TRBJ1-1	-	CSVVGQRNTEAFF	TGCAGCGTTGTCGGACAGCGGAACACTGAAGCTTTCTTT
TRBV6-5	-	15	TRBJ1-2	TRBD1	CASSQDGTANYGYTF	TGTGCCAGCAGTCAAGACGGGACAGCTAACTATGGCTACACCTTC
TRBV10-2	-	13	TRBJ2-1	TRBD2	CASSWTSRDEQFF	TGCGCCAGCAGTTGGACTAGCAGGGATGAGCAGTTCTTC
TRBV29-1	-	15	TRBJ1-1	TRBD1	CSGAGTGRRNTEAFF	TGCAGCGGGGCAGGGACAGGGAGGAGAAACACTGAAGCTTTCTTT
TRBV28	-	15	TRBJ1-2	TRBD1	CASSFGAGGNYGYTF	TGTGCCAGCAGTTTCGGGGCAGGGGGCAACTATGGCTACACCTTC
TRBV7-9	-	15	TRBJ2-5	-	CASSPGAGGKETQYF	TGTGCCAGCAGCCCCGGGGCAGGGGGGAAGGAGACCCAGTACTTC
TRBV6-1	-	15	TRBJ2-1	-	CASSEQGFSYNEQFF	TGTGCCAGCAGTGAACAGGGGTTTTCCTACAATGAGCAGTTCTTC
TRBV28	-	16	TRBJ1-6	-	CASSDSDGHYNSPLHF	TGTGCCAGCAGTGACTCGGACGGACACTATAATTCACCCCTCCACTTT
TRBV7-9	-	12	TRBJ1-2	-	CASTRANYGYTF	TGTGCCAGCACTCGGGCTAACTATGGCTACACCTTC
TRBV20-1	-	11	TRBJ2-3	TRBD1	CSAQQGDTQYF	TGCAGTGCTCAACAGGGGGATACGCAGTATTTT
TRBV7-9	-	14	TRBJ2-7	TRBD2	CASSGTSGSYEQYF	TGTGCCAGCAGCGGGACTAGCGGGAGTTACGAGCAGTACTTC
TRBV9	-	13	TRBJ1-1	TRBD1	CASSRDRNTEAFF	TGTGCCAGCAGCCGGGACAGGAACACTGAAGCTTTCTTT
TRBV7-8	-	16	TRBJ2-5	TRBD2	CASSLGVAGSQETQYF	TGTGCCAGCAGCTTAGGGGTAGCGGGTAGCCAAGAGACCCAGTACTTC
TRBV4-1	-	16	TRBJ2-7	TRBD2	CASSQILAGGPYEQYF	TGCGCCAGCAGCCAGATCCTAGCGGGAGGGCCCTACGAGCAGTACTTC
TRBV6-1	few	17	TRBJ2-1	TRBD2	CASSEVLAGGLYYEQFF	TGTGCCAGCAGTGAAGTTCTGGCGGGGGGGCTTTATTATGAGCAGTTCTTC
TRBV13	-	15	TRBJ2-7	TRBD1	CASRKLGQGSHEQYF	TGTGCCAGCAGAAAACTTGGACAGGGGAGCCACGAGCAGTACTTC
TRBV5-1	-	14	TRBJ2-1	-	CASSLSSSNNEQFF	TGCGCCAGCAGCCTAAGTAGTAGTAACAATGAGCAGTTCTTC
TRBV5-1	-	14	TRBJ2-5	-	CASSLGRTPETQYF	TGCGCCAGCAGCTTGGGGCGGACACCAGAGACCCAGTACTTC
TRBV1	-	15	TRBJ1-1	-	CTSSPRQGSGTEAFF	TGCACCAGCAGCCCCCGGCAGGGGTCGGGGACTGAAGCTTTCTTT
TRBV5-4	-	15	TRBJ1-2	-	CASSLGITGNYGYTF	TGTGCCAGCAGCTTGGGGATAACAGGGAACTATGGCTACACCTTC
TRBV4-2	-	16	TRBJ1-5	-	CASSQDLLHSNQPQHF	TGTGCCAGCAGCCAAGATTTATTACATAGCAATCAGCCCCAGCATTTT
TRBV29-1	-	13	TRBJ2-7	TRBD1	CSVDVTGPFEQYF	TGCAGCGTTGACGTGACAGGGCCCTTTGAGCAGTACTTC
TRBV15	-	16	TRBJ1-4	TRBD1	CATSRIQGAGNEKLFF	TGTGCCACCAGCAGAATTCAGGGGGCGGGTAATGAAAAACTGTTTTTT
TRBV7-2	-	15	TRBJ1-5	TRBD1	CASSSPGQGFQPQHF	TGTGCCAGCAGCTCCCCGGGACAGGGGTTTCAGCCCCAGCATTTT